The 18 T cell receptor beta chains below come from one sample, sequenced in a study of blood T cell repertoires in COVID-19. Repertoires were generated with immunoSEQ multiplex PCR, while TCRdb's copy carries only in-frame clones and drops some. The sample shows hundreds of thousands of clones, under 90% of them seen only once. Sequencing used peripheral blood. These receptor sequences come from a woman over 75 with active or convalescent COVID-19.

As concerns this clone: The junction differs from germline at one of its ends, possibly a read error. V usage is TRBV6-1 and J usage is TRBJ2-1; D ambiguous. The CDR3 is made up of 16 amino acids. Germline CDR1 and CDR2: MNHNS and SASEGT. CDR3 bases: TGTGCCAGCAGGGAAGCTAGGCCTAGCTCCTACAATGAGCAGTTCTTC. Protein product: CASREARPSSYNEQFF.

The chain has TRBV30 and TRBJ1-1; weak D call: TRBD1 (6 bases). CDR1 is GTSNPN, CDR2 SVGIG, per germline (reference sequence). V lost 0 bases, J lost 5 bases, and 19 bases lay in between. The CDR3 spans 16 residues. The CDR3, as DNA: TGTGCCTGGAGTGTGTCCCTTTACAGGGTGCGGACTGAAGCTTTCTTT. Its translation is CAWSVSLYRVRTEAFF.

The V gene is TRBV2, the J gene TRBJ2-1, with 11 bases identical to TRBD2. The CDR3 length is 15 residues. Germline trimming cut 4 bases from V and 4 bases from J; bases unmatched to any gene: 3. The germline V gene has CDR1 SNHLY and CDR2 FYNNEI. The CDR3 here is CASSGSSGGYNEQFF. CDR3 in DNA: TGTGCCAGCAGTGGATCTAGCGGGGGGTACAATGAGCAGTTCTTC.

The chain combines TRBV7-2 with TRBJ2-1; D is possibly TRBD2 (7 bases). CDR1 and CDR2 (germline): SGHTA, FQGNSA. The germline V and J ends were trimmed by 1 base and 9 bases, with 13 bases remaining between them. This CDR3 has 14 amino acids. Written as DNA, the CDR3 is TGTGCCAGCAGCTTAGAGTCGGGGGGCGGTGAGCAGTTCTTC. It specifies CASSLESGGGEQFF.

The chain combines TRBV29-1 with TRBJ1-4; tentative D call: TRBD1 (5 bases). Trimming left V 6 bases short and J 7 bases short, with 12 bases between. Germline CDR1 SQVTM, CDR2 ANQGSEA. This CDR3 has 12 residues. CDR3: CSVVQEGEKLFF. The CDR3 DNA reads TGCAGCGTGGTACAGGAAGGTGAAAAACTGTTTTTT.

The V gene is TRBV3-1 (or the pseudogene TRBV3-2), the J gene TRBJ2-1, with a weak D call TRBD1 (5 bases). V lost 0 bases, J lost 9 bases, and 15 bases lay in between. The CDR3 runs 15 residues. Germline loops: CDR1 LGHDT, CDR2 YNNKEL (reference sequence). CDR3 in DNA: TGTGCCAGCAGCCAAGATCATAGGGGTTTCAGTGAGCAGTTCTTC. This translates into CASSQDHRGFSEQFF.

This chain links TRBV5-4 with TRBJ2-3; D gene ambiguous. V gave up 0 bases and J gave up 2 bases, with 7 bases separating them. The CDR3 runs 14 residues. CDR1 and CDR2 from the germline V gene are SGHNT and YYREEE (reference sequence). CDR3 DNA: TGTGCCAGCAGCTTGGACTACCTCACAGATACGCAGTATTTT. Translating it yields CASSLDYLTDTQYF.

The chain combines TRBV5-1 with TRBJ2-5; perhaps TRBD2 as D (6 bases). Trimming left V 0 bases short and J 5 bases short, with 11 bases between. CDR3 length: 14 amino acids. From germline, CDR1 is SGHRS and CDR2 YFSETQ. This CDR3 reads CASSLVEGIETQYF. In nucleotides, the CDR3 is TGCGCCAGCAGCTTGGTGGAGGGGATTGAGACCCAGTACTTC. Based on the CDR3 plus reference TRBV5-1 and TRBJ2-5, the full variable domain is KAGVTQTPRYLIKTRGQQVTLSCSPISGHRSVSWYQQTPGQGLQFLFEYFSETQRNKGNFPGRFSGRQFSNSRSEMNVSTLELGDSALYLCASSLVEGIETQYFGPGTRLLVL.

The rearrangement links TRBV15 to TRBJ1-5, with 8 bases lining up with TRBD1. Germline CDR1 reads LNHNV; CDR2 reads YYDKDF (reference sequence). J gave up 6 bases and V 6 bases, and 7 bases lay outside the gene matches. This CDR3 spans 14 amino acids. CDR3 residues: CATRGGQGGQPQHF. Written as DNA, the CDR3 is TGTGCCACCAGAGGAGGACAGGGCGGTCAGCCCCAGCATTTT.

The chain employs TRBV2 and TRBJ2-7; the D is unclear. Trimming removed 4 bases from V and 5 bases from J, with 12 bases in between. Germline CDR1 and CDR2: SNHLY and FYNNEI. The CDR3 runs 13 residues. The CDR3 coding sequence is TGTGCCAGCAGTGTCCAAGAGGCGCACGAGCAGTACTTC. It codes for CASSVQEAHEQYF.

A remark on this clone: Other nucleotide sequences in the sample specify the same CDR3. This sequence joins TRBV19 and TRBJ2-2; weak D call: TRBD1 (5 bases). Trimming took off 3 bases at V and 1 base at J, with 9 bases between the two ends. CDR3 size: 15 residues. CDR1 and CDR2 from the germline V gene are LNHDA and SQIVND (reference sequence). The DNA for the CDR3 is TGTGCCAGTAGTATTTGGCAGGGGAACACCGGGGAGCTGTTTTTT. It yields the protein CASSIWQGNTGELFF.

The chain couples TRBV2 to TRBJ2-7, with 8 bases identical to TRBD1. CDR3 length equals 13 residues. Germline assignment: CDR1 SNHLY and CDR2 FYNNEI. The CDR3 nucleotides read TGTGCTTTAACTCCCAGGGGGCCCTACGAGCAGTACTTC. It codes for CALTPRGPYEQYF.

The chain uses TRBV25-1 and TRBJ2-5; TRBD2 matches 8 bases. This CDR3 has 14 amino acids. V dropped 1 base and J dropped 6; count of bases not matched to a gene: 4. Germline V gene lookup returns CDR1 MGHDK and CDR2 SYGVNS. This CDR3 is CASSELAGLKTQYF. Here the CDR3 DNA reads TGTGCCAGCAGTGAATTAGCGGGGTTAAAGACCCAGTACTTC.

The J gene is TRBJ1-2, the V gene TRBV19; 8 bases agree with TRBD1. The CDR3 length is 14 residues. Germline-derived CDR1 and CDR2 are LNHDA and SQIVND (reference sequence). V lost 3 bases to trimming and J lost 3 bases; unmatched junction nucleotides: 3. Here the CDR3 DNA reads TGTGCCAGTAGTATTGGGACAGGCCACTATGGCTACACCTTC. It specifies CASSIGTGHYGYTF. Supplemented by reference TRBV19 and TRBJ1-2, the full variable domain reads DGGITQSPKYLFRKEGQNVTLSCEQNLNHDAMYWYRQDPGQGLRLIYYSQIVNDFQKGDIAEGYSVSREKKESFPLTVTSAQKNPTAFYLCASSIGTGHYGYTFGSGTRLTVV.

The chain employs TRBV4-3 and TRBJ1-2; 10 positions match TRBD1. The V gene's germline CDR1 is LGHNA and CDR2 YSLEER. V dropped 0 bases and J dropped 5; count of bases not matched to a gene: 9. CDR3 length: 17 amino acids. CDR3 in amino acids: CASSQELRWDRGYGYTF. CDR3 sequence (DNA): TGCGCCAGCAGCCAAGAATTGAGGTGGGACAGGGGTTATGGCTACACCTTC.

This clone was seen only once. The V call is TRBV7-8, the J call TRBJ1-5; no firm D call. This CDR3 contains 14 residues. CDR1 SGHVS and CDR2 FQNEAQ come from the germline V gene. Trimming removed 8 bases from V and 0 bases from J, with 11 bases in between. The CDR3: CASSGSHSNQPQHF. The DNA of the CDR3 is TGTGCCAGCTCGGGAAGTCATAGCAATCAGCCCCAGCATTTT.

This sequence joins TRBV29-1 and TRBJ2-7; TRBD1 agrees at 9 bases. Looked up from germline, CDR1 is SQVTM and CDR2 is ANQGSEA. The length of the CDR3 is 14 residues. J gave up 5 bases and V 6 bases, and 11 bases lay outside the gene matches. CDR3 sequence reads: CSVVRDRVSHEQYF. The CDR3 DNA follows: TGCAGCGTCGTCCGGGACAGGGTATCCCACGAGCAGTACTTC.

The chain uses TRBV7-8 and TRBJ2-7, with 8 bases fitting TRBD2. The V and J ends lost 4 bases and 5 bases, in that order; junction bases with no gene match: 16. There are 17 residues in the CDR3. Germline CDR1 is SGHVS and CDR2 is FQNEAQ. The CDR3 sequence is CASSSGGGPSKLHEQYF. Here the CDR3 DNA reads TGTGCCAGCAGCTCGGGGGGGGGACCGAGTAAGCTTCACGAGCAGTACTTC.